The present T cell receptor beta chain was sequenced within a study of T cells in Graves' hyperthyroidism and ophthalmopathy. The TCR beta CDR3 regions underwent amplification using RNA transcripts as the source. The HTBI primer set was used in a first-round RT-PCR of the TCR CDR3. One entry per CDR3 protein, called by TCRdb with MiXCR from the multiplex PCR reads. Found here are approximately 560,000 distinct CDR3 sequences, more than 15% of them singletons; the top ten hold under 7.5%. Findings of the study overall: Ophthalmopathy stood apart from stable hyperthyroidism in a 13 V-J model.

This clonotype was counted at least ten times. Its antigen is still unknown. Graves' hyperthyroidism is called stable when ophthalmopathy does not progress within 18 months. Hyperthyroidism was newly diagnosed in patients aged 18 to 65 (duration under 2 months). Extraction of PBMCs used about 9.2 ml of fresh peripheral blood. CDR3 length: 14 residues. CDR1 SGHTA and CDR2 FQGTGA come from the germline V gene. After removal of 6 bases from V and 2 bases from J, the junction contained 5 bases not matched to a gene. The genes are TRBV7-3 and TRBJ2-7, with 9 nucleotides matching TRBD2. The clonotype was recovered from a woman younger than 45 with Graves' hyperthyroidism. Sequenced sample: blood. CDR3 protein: CASSQAGGPYEQYF. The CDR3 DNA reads TGTGCCAGCAGTCAAGCGGGGGGCCCCTACGAGCAGTACTTC.